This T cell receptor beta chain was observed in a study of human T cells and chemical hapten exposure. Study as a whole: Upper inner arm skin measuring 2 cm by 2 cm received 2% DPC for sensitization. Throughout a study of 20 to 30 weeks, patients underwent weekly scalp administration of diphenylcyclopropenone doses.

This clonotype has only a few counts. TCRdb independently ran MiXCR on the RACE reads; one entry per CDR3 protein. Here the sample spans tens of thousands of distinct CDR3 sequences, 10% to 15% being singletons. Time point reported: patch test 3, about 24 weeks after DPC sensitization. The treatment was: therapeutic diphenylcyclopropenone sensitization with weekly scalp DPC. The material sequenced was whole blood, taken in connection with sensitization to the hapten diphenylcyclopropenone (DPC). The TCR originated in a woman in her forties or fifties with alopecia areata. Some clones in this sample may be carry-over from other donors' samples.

CDR3 coding DNA: TGTGCCACCGAGAGTACCCTAGGTGAAGCTTTCTTT. The encoded protein is CATESTLGEAFF. The rearrangement uses TRBV2 and TRBJ1-1, with D uncertain. Germline assignment: CDR1 SNHLY and CDR2 FYNNEI. The V gene lost 10 bases and the J gene lost 7 bases, with 16 bases spanning the gap. The CDR3 is 12 amino acids.